The clone carrying this T cell receptor (beta chain) was seen more than once but under ten times. What it recognizes is unknown. Germline V gives CDR1 LGHNA, CDR2 YSLEER. Trimming left V 0 bases short and J 7 bases short, with 15 bases between. CDR3 length equals 15 residues. The study made its TCR cDNA through 5'RACE template switching. That step introduced a universal primer site along with UMIs. TCRdb processed the 5' RACE reads anew with MiXCR; each CDR3 protein has one entry. The data contain over 300,000 distinct CDR3 sequences, around 7% of them singletons. This record comes from a study of T cells after yellow fever vaccination. General observations from the study: Abundant clonotypes from the bulk population could contaminate FACS-sorted repertoires.

The source was PBMCs, collected approximately 47 days after the first yellow fever vaccination. This TCR came from a man younger than 30 who received the YFV17D yellow fever vaccine. The V gene is TRBV4-3, the J gene TRBJ2-5; perhaps TRBD2 as D (5 bases). The CDR3 nucleotides are TGCGCCAGCAGCCAAGAAGAGGGCAGTATCGGGACCCAGTACTTC. Protein sequence: CASSQEEGSIGTQYF.